The rows below give T cell receptor beta chains drawn from one sample of a study of T-cell reconstitution after alpha-beta-depleted transplantation in children. TCRdb redid the calling of the PCR reads with MiXCR, one entry per CDR3 protein. The data show 250,000 to 400,000 distinct CDR3 sequences, more than 20% seen once. Sequenced material: PBMCs, mostly from graft donor cells, taken 180 days after TCRalphabeta/CD19-depleted stem cell transplant. These TCRs come from a male patient aged 10-17 years who had a stem cell transplant for acute lymphoblastic leukemia, so the T cells may come from the graft donor. The conserved cysteine and the conserved F or W are not part of the CDR3 here. Each record gives: J gene, D gene, clone size, V gene, CDR3 protein. D genes are given only for firm matches. Only some rows state a clone size, as once, few, many or a class for expanded clones.

j_call: TRBJ1-5
d_call: .
clone_size: few
v_call: TRBV12-3/TRBV12-4
cdr3_aa: ASSLTVNQPQH

j_call: TRBJ2-1
d_call: TRBD2
clone_size: .
v_call: TRBV5-6
cdr3_aa: ASSLDRGRRWDEQF

j_call: TRBJ2-1
d_call: .
clone_size: .
v_call: TRBV3-1
cdr3_aa: ASSQDPLEYNEQF

j_call: TRBJ2-7
d_call: .
clone_size: .
v_call: TRBV5-1
cdr3_aa: ASSMDGRLGEQY

j_call: TRBJ1-5
d_call: .
clone_size: few
v_call: TRBV5-1
cdr3_aa: ASSLAGGLGQPQH

j_call: TRBJ2-7
d_call: .
clone_size: .
v_call: TRBV20-1
cdr3_aa: SARGYRYEQY

j_call: TRBJ2-1
d_call: .
clone_size: few
v_call: TRBV13
cdr3_aa: ASSLATGSYNEQF

j_call: TRBJ1-1
d_call: .
clone_size: few
v_call: TRBV6-1
cdr3_aa: ASRGNIEEAF

j_call: TRBJ2-7
d_call: TRBD1
clone_size: few
v_call: TRBV6-1
cdr3_aa: ASSRDSPYEQY

j_call: TRBJ1-5
d_call: TRBD1
clone_size: few
v_call: TRBV27
cdr3_aa: ASSPRGDNQPQH

j_call: TRBJ2-7
d_call: .
clone_size: .
v_call: TRBV7-8
cdr3_aa: ASSLERVGVVYEQY

j_call: TRBJ2-7
d_call: TRBD2
clone_size: .
v_call: TRBV10-3
cdr3_aa: AIGLAEVYEQY

j_call: TRBJ1-5
d_call: TRBD1
clone_size: .
v_call: TRBV24-1
cdr3_aa: ATGTVSNQPQH

j_call: TRBJ2-1
d_call: .
clone_size: .
v_call: TRBV7-9
cdr3_aa: ASSFQAEQF

j_call: TRBJ2-3
d_call: .
clone_size: .
v_call: TRBV27
cdr3_aa: ASRDGRRDSTDTQY

j_call: TRBJ1-1
d_call: .
clone_size: .
v_call: TRBV5-1
cdr3_aa: ASSFFWRMNTEAF

j_call: TRBJ1-5
d_call: TRBD1
clone_size: .
v_call: TRBV2
cdr3_aa: ASRRGQGVSQPQH

j_call: TRBJ2-1
d_call: .
clone_size: .
v_call: TRBV27
cdr3_aa: ASSLTPGYNEQF

j_call: TRBJ2-1
d_call: TRBD1
clone_size: .
v_call: TRBV12-3/TRBV12-4
cdr3_aa: ASSTGTGLYNEQF

j_call: TRBJ2-2
d_call: TRBD2
clone_size: .
v_call: TRBV9
cdr3_aa: ASSSRLAGSTGELF

j_call: TRBJ2-7
d_call: .
clone_size: .
v_call: TRBV15
cdr3_aa: ATSRARWGEQY

j_call: TRBJ2-1
d_call: .
clone_size: .
v_call: TRBV11-2
cdr3_aa: ASSFGREPPVLFYNEQF

j_call: TRBJ1-1
d_call: .
clone_size: .
v_call: TRBV12-3/TRBV12-4
cdr3_aa: ASRSRQGLNTEAF

j_call: TRBJ2-3
d_call: .
clone_size: few
v_call: TRBV5-1
cdr3_aa: ASSLLDPSTDTQY

j_call: TRBJ2-7
d_call: TRBD2
clone_size: few
v_call: TRBV9
cdr3_aa: ASSVEGISGMTGEQY

j_call: TRBJ1-1
d_call: .
clone_size: few
v_call: TRBV9
cdr3_aa: ASSVLGGNTEAF

j_call: TRBJ2-1
d_call: TRBD2
clone_size: few
v_call: TRBV5-1
cdr3_aa: ASSALSGSSYNEQF

j_call: TRBJ2-3
d_call: TRBD1
clone_size: .
v_call: TRBV6-1
cdr3_aa: ASRTDRVITDTQY

j_call: TRBJ1-3
d_call: .
clone_size: few
v_call: TRBV5-1
cdr3_aa: ASSFTVSGNTIY

j_call: TRBJ2-7
d_call: TRBD1
clone_size: .
v_call: TRBV2
cdr3_aa: ASRSGQGRYEQY

j_call: TRBJ2-1
d_call: .
clone_size: .
v_call: TRBV7-9
cdr3_aa: ASGSASSYNEQF

j_call: TRBJ2-7
d_call: TRBD2
clone_size: .
v_call: TRBV11-2
cdr3_aa: ASSLSLRGLAASYEQY

j_call: TRBJ2-1
d_call: .
clone_size: many
v_call: TRBV14
cdr3_aa: ASSQWVNNEQF

j_call: TRBJ2-7
d_call: TRBD1
clone_size: many
v_call: TRBV5-1
cdr3_aa: ASSFGQGVYEQY

j_call: TRBJ2-2
d_call: TRBD2
clone_size: .
v_call: TRBV9
cdr3_aa: ASRDNLGLEPQTNTGELF

j_call: TRBJ2-1
d_call: .
clone_size: few
v_call: TRBV7-6
cdr3_aa: ASSLARGRHSATYNEQF

j_call: TRBJ2-3
d_call: TRBD2
clone_size: .
v_call: TRBV19
cdr3_aa: ASRRLAGVPDTQY

j_call: TRBJ1-6
d_call: .
clone_size: many
v_call: TRBV12-3/TRBV12-4
cdr3_aa: ASSSDSMSTSPLH

j_call: TRBJ2-1
d_call: .
clone_size: .
v_call: TRBV5-1
cdr3_aa: ASSRPSGHNIEQF

j_call: TRBJ2-5
d_call: TRBD2
clone_size: .
v_call: TRBV7-8
cdr3_aa: ASSLPSGRAVETQY

j_call: TRBJ2-2
d_call: TRBD2
clone_size: few
v_call: TRBV6-1
cdr3_aa: ASRPQETSGTRTGELF

j_call: TRBJ1-1
d_call: .
clone_size: .
v_call: TRBV5-1
cdr3_aa: ASSLIGKTGSEAF